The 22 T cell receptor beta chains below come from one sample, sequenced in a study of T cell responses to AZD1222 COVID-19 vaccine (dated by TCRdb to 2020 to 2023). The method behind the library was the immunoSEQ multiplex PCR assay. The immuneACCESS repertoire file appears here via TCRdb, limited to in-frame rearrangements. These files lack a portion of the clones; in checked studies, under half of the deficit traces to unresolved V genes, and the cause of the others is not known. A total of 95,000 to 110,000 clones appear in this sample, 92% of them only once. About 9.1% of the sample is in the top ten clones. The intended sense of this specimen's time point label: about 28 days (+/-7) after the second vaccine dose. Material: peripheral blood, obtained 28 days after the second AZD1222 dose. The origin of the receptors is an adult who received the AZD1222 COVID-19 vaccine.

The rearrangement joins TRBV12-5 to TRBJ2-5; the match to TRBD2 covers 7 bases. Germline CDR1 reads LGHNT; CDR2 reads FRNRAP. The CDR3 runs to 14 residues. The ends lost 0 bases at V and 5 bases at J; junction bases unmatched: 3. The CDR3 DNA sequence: TGTGCTAGTGGTTTGGTAGCGGGGAATGAGACCCAGTACTTC. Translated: CASGLVAGNETQYF.

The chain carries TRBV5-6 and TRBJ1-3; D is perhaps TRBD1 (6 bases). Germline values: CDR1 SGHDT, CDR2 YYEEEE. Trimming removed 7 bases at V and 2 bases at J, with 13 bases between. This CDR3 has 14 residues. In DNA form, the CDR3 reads TGTGCCAGCGGCCCCCCAGGGGCTGGAAACACCATATATTTT. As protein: CASGPPGAGNTIYF.

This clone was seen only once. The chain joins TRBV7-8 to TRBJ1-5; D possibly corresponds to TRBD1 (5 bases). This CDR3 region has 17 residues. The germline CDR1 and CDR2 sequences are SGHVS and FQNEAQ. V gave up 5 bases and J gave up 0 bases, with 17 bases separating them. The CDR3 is CASSVGRGLSSNQPQHF. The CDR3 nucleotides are TGTGCCAGCAGCGTCGGGAGGGGCCTTAGTAGCAATCAGCCCCAGCATTTT.

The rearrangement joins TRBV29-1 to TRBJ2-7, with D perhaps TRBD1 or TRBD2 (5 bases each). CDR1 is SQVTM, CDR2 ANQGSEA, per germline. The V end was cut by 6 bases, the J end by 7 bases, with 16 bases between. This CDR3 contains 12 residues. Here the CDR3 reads CSVQLGWGEQYF. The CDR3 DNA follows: TGCAGCGTCCAACTAGGGTGGGGGGAGCAGTACTTC.

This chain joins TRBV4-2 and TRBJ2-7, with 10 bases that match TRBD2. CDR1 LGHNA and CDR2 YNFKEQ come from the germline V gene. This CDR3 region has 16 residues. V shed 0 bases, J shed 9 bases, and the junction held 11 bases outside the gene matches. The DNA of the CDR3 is TGTGCCAGCAGCCAAGACTTTGCTAGCGGGGGAAGTTGGCAGTACTTC. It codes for CASSQDFASGGSWQYF.

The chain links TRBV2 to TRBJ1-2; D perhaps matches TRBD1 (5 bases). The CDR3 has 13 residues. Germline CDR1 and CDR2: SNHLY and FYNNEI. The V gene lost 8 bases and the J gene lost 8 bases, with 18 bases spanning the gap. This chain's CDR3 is CASPEKRGSGYTF. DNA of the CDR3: TGTGCCAGCCCTGAAAAGAGGGGAAGCGGCTACACCTTC.

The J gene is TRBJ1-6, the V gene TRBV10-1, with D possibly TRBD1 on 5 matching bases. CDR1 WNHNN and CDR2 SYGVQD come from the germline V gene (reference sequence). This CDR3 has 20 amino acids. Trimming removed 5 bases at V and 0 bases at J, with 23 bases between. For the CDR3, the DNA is TGCGCCAGCAGTTCAGGGTTCAGGGTTCAGAAAAGCTCCTATAATTCACCCCTCCACTTT. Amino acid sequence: CASSSGFRVQKSSYNSPLHF.

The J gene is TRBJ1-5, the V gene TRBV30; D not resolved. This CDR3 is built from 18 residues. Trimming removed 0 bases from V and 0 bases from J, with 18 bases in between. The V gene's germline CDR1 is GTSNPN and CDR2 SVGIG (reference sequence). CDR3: CAWSVRVGPTNSNQPQHF. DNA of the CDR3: TGTGCCTGGAGTGTACGAGTAGGACCGACAAATAGCAATCAGCCCCAGCATTTT.

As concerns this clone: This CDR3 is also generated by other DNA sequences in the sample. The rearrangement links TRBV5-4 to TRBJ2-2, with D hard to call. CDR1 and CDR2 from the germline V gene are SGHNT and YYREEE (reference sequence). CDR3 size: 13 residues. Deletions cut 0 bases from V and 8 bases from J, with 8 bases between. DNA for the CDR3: TGTGCCAGCAGCTTGGTAGGCACGGGGGAGCTGTTTTTT. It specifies CASSLVGTGELFF.

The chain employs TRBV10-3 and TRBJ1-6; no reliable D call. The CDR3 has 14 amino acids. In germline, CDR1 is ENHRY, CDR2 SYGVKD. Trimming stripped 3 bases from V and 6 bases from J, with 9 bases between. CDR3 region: CAISDLNGNSPLHF. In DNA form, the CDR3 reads TGTGCCATCAGTGATCTCAACGGTAATTCACCCCTCCACTTT.

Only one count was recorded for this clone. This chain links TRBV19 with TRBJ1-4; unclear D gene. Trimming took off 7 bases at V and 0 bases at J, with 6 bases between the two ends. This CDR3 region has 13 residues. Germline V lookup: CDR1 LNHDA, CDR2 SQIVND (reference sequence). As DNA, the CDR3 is TGTGCCAGTACGTTCGCAACTAATGAAAAACTGTTTTTT. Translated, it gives CASTFATNEKLFF.

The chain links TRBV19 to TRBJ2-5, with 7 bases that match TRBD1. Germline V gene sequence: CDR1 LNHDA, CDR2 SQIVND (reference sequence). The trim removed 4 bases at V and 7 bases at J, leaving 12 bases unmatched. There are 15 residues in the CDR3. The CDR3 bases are TGTGCCAGTAGTAGAGGGACAGAGTACAAGGGGACCCAGTACTTC. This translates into CASSRGTEYKGTQYF.

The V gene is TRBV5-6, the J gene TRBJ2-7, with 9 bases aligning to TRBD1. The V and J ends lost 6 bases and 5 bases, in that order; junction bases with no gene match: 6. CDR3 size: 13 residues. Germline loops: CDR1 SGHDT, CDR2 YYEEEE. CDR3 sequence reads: CASNTGGMDEQYF. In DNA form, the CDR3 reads TGTGCCAGCAACACAGGGGGCATGGACGAGCAGTACTTC.

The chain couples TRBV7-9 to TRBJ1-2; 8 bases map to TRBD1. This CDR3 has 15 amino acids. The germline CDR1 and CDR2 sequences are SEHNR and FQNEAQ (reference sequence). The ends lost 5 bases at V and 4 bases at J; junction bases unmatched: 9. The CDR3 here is CASSKTGTGVYGYTF. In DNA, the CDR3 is TGTGCCAGCAGCAAAACCGGGACAGGCGTCTATGGCTACACCTTC.

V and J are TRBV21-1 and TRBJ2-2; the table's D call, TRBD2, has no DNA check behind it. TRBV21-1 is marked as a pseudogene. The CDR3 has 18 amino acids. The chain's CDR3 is CASSKVPSGGANTGELFF. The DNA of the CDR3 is TGTGCCAGCAGCAAAGTCCCTAGCGGGGGGGCGAACACCGGGGAGCTGTTTTTT.

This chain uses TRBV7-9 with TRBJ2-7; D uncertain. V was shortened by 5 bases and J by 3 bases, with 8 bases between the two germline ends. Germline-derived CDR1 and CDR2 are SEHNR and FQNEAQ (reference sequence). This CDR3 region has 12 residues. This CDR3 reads CASSPGGYEQYF. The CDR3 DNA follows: TGTGCCAGCAGCCCCGGCGGCTACGAGCAGTACTTC.

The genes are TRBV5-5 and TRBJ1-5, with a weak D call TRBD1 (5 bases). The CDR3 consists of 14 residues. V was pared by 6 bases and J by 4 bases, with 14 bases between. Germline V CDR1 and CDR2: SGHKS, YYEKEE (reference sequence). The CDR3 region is CASNPQGGNQPQHF. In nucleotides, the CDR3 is TGTGCCAGCAACCCCCAGGGAGGGAATCAGCCCCAGCATTTT. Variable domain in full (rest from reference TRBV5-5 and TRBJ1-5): DAGVTQSPTHLIKTRGQQVTLRCSPISGHKSVSWYQQVLGQGPQFIFQYYEKEERGRGNFPDRFSARQFPNYSSELNVNALLLGDSALYLCASNPQGGNQPQHFGDGTRLSIL.

CDR3 sequence: CASSLPASERNEQFF. In DNA form, the CDR3 reads TGTGCCAGCAGCTTACCGGCTAGCGAACGCAATGAGCAGTTCTTC. The J gene is TRBJ2-1, the V gene TRBV7-9; TRBD2 might be the D (6 bases). There are 15 residues in the CDR3. The V gene's germline CDR1 is SEHNR and CDR2 FQNEAQ (reference sequence). The V end lost 2 bases, the J end lost 6 bases, and 14 bases lay between the germline ends.

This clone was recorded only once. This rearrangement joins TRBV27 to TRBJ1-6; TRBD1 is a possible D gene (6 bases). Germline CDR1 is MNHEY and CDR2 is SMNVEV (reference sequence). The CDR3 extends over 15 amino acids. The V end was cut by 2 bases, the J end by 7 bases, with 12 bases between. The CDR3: CASSLVGGRNSPLHF. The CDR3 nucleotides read TGTGCCAGCAGTTTAGTAGGGGGGCGGAATTCACCCCTCCACTTT.

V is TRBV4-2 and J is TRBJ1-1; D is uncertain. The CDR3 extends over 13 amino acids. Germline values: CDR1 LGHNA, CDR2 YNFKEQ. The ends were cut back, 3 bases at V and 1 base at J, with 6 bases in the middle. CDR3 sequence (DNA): TGTGCCAGCAGCCAGGCGGGGAACACTGAAGCTTTCTTT. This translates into CASSQAGNTEAFF.

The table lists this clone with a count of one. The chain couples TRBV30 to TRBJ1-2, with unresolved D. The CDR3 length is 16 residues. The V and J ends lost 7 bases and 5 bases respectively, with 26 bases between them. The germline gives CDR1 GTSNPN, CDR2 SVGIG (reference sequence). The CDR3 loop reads CASPSVSGGNNYGYTF. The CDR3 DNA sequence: TGTGCCTCCCCTTCAGTTTCAGGAGGGAACAATTATGGCTACACCTTC.

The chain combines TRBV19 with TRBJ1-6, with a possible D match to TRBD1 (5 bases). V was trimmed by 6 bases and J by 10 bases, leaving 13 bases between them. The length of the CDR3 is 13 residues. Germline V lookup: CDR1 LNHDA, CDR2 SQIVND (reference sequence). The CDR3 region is CASRPTAGSPLHF. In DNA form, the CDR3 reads TGTGCCAGTAGGCCCACCGCAGGGTCACCCCTCCACTTT.